This paragraph covers one T cell receptor (beta chain) sequence. The data were obtained in a study of cytomegalovirus exposure and HLA in healthy donors. Germline assignment: CDR1 SNHLY and CDR2 FYNNEI. V lost 6 bases to trimming and J lost 0 bases, with 12 bases between them. This CDR3 comprises 15 residues. The PCR made use of 60 Vbeta and 13 Jbeta primers. The method was immunoSEQ multiplex PCR; TCRdb's version includes in-frame clones alone and lacks a portion of them. The top ten hold about 0.8% of the sample, which has about 170,000 clones, 76% seen once. This chain links TRBV2 with TRBJ2-1; a weak D match, TRBD1 (5 bases). The clonotype originates from a female donor in good health and CMV-seronegative. The sample consisted of PBMCs. CDR3 region: CASRKQESSYNEQFF. As DNA, the CDR3 is TGTGCCAGCAGGAAACAGGAGAGCTCCTACAATGAGCAGTTCTTC.